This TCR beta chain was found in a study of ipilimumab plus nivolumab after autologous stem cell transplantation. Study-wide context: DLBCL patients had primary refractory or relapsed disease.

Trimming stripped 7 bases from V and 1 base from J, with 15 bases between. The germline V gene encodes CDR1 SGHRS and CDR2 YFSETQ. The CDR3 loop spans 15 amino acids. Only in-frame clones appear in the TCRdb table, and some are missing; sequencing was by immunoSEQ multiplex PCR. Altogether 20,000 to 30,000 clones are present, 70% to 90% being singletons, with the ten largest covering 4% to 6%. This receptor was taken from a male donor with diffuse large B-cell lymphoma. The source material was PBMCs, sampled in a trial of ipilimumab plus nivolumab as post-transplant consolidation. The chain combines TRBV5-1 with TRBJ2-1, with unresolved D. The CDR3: CASRPRSASYNEQFF. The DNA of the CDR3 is TGCGCCAGCCGCCCTAGGTCAGCTTCCTACAATGAGCAGTTCTTC.